This T cell receptor beta chain was documented in a study of blood T cell repertoires in COVID-19. Study information: Both acute and convalescent COVID-19 samples were obtained from the United States, Italy and Spain. The analysed material was cDNA or gDNA that came from T cells, B-cell-depleted T cells, or PBMCs.

This clone was detected once. As handled by the study authors: From reference gene primer amplification, estimates of nucleated cell counts were derived. Method: immunoSEQ multiplex PCR; TCRdb's copy keeps in-frame clones and lacks some. V and J calls and clone size are as listed in that table; D and trimming were resolved from the DNA. The table records more than 120,000 clones, roughly nine tenths of them present only once. The CDR3 contains 15 residues. Per the germline V gene, CDR1 is SGHRS and CDR2 is YFSETQ. J gave up 6 bases and V 2 bases, and 5 bases lay outside the gene matches. The rearrangement links TRBV5-1 to TRBJ2-5; 12 bases map to TRBD2. The TCR sequence derives from a human donor in a cohort sampled during active COVID-19. Sequenced material: peripheral blood. DNA of the CDR3: TGCGCCAGCAGCTTAGGACTAGCGGGGAAGAAGACCCAGTACTTC. Translated, it gives CASSLGLAGKKTQYF.